A selection of T cell receptor beta chains follows, all from one sample in a study of shared clonotypes between healthy human individuals. The repertoire was sequenced with immunoSEQ multiplex PCR; TCRdb's copy has only in-frame clones and lacks some. The table records 2 million to 2.5 million clones, almost 96% of them present only once. Sample: naive CD4+ T cells sorted from blood. The source is a man in his late teens or twenties in good health. CDR3s include the opening cysteine and the closing phenylalanine or tryptophan. Fields, in order: J gene, V gene, CDR3 protein.

TRBJ2-7	TRBV6-5	CASSAGGQYF
TRBJ2-1	TRBV5-6	CASSPLAGGITYNEQFF
TRBJ1-1	TRBV6-5	CASRRTGANTEAFF
TRBJ1-2	TRBV6-5	CASSLSTGGDGYTF
TRBJ2-5	TRBV10-2	CASSLGQVRETQYF
TRBJ2-5	TRBV5-1	CASSLPLAGAETQYF
TRBJ2-5	TRBV11-3	CASSAGQGAPGTQYF
TRBJ2-3	TRBV2	CASRRITDTQYF
TRBJ2-1	TRBV11-2	CASSLETGNEQFF
TRBJ2-3	TRBV4-1	CASSQGGLAGWSDTQYF
TRBJ1-1	TRBV2	CASSRTGLAEAFF
TRBJ2-2	TRBV6-5	CASSYSAGGLTGELFF
TRBJ1-2	TRBV5-6	CASSPGQDYGYTF